This T cell receptor (beta chain) was found in a study of shared clonotypes between healthy human individuals. Naive CD8 cells comprised CD45RO-negative, CCR7-positively selected cells, excluding terminally differentiated effector memory CD45RA+ cells. Note on this clone: The antigen remains unidentified.

Whole-study results and caveats: The study generally estimated greater richness for naive than memory subsets. Sorted-subset sequencing, rarefaction showed, was incomplete despite large depth. Sampling involved blood alone; tissue repertoires likely differ.

Repertoires were generated with immunoSEQ multiplex PCR, while TCRdb's copy carries only in-frame clones and drops some. The sample has some 2.1 million clones; roughly 95% are singletons. Trimming pared 5 bases from V and 4 bases from J, leaving 14 bases between. Germline V CDR1 and CDR2: SGHTA, FQGNSA. The CDR3 loop spans 14 amino acids. The chain has TRBV7-2 and TRBJ1-2, with D possibly matching TRBD1 (6 bases). The clonotype was recovered from a man aged 18 to 29 in good health. The sequencing sample was made of naive CD8+ T cells sorted from blood. CDR3: CASSTRDNSYGYTF. CDR3 DNA sequence: TGTGCCAGCAGCACCCGGGACAATTCCTATGGCTACACCTTC.